The 30 T cell receptor beta chains below come from one sample, sequenced in a study of a mutant IDH1 vaccine in newly diagnosed glioma. Time point indicated: week 23, last vaccination. Vaccination used 300 ug of mutant IDH1 20-mer peptide per dose, with topical imiquimod. TCRdb's table, derived via immunoSEQ multiplex PCR, lists solely in-frame clones and lacks some. The table records almost 85,000 clones, approximately 85% of them present only once. These receptors' antigens are unknown. Sample: PBMCs, taken from a glioma patient whose treatment included an IDH1 peptide vaccine. All receptors come from a man aged 25 to 40 with glioma. Some clones in this sample may be carry-over from other donors' samples.

This chain uses TRBV6-6 with TRBJ1-6, with D uncertain. Germline V gene data show CDR1 as MNHNY and CDR2 as SVGAGI (reference sequence). Trimming shortened V by 7 bases and J by 5 bases, and 9 bases separated the two germline ends. This CDR3 has 13 residues. The CDR3 bases are TGTGCCAGCACCCCTCGAAATAATTCACCCCTCCACTTT. Translated, it gives CASTPRNNSPLHF.

Concerning this clone: At one end, the junction sequence differs from germline, possibly due to a read error. Other DNA sequences within the sample encode an identical CDR3. The chain couples TRBV11-3 to TRBJ1-1; the D gene is possibly TRBD1 (5 bases). Germline V gene sequence: CDR1 SGHNT, CDR2 YENEEA. The CDR3 is 13 amino acids. The CDR3 here is CASSSDRNTEAFF. CDR3 DNA sequence: TGCGCCAGCAGCTCCGACAGGAACACTGAAGCTTTCTTT.

The chain carries TRBV9 and TRBJ2-1; 9 positions agree with TRBD2. CDR3 length: 14 residues. Germline CDR1 is SGDLS and CDR2 is YYNGEE. V lost 4 bases and J lost 5; bases outside the gene matches: 4. CDR3 sequence reads: CASSIAGVNNEQFF. Written as DNA, the CDR3 is TGTGCCAGCAGCATAGCGGGAGTAAACAATGAGCAGTTCTTC. The whole variable domain, filled in from reference TRBV9 and TRBJ2-1, reads DSGVTQTPKHLITATGQRVTLRCSPRSGDLSVYWYQQSLDQGLQFLIQYYNGEERAKGNILERFSAQQFPDLHSELNLSSLELGDSALYFCASSIAGVNNEQFFGPGTRLTVL.

The chain carries TRBV6-1 and TRBJ1-1; D is undetermined. Trimming took off 1 base at V and 6 bases at J, with 9 bases between the two ends. This CDR3 contains 13 residues. CDR1 and CDR2 (germline): MNHNS, SASEGT. The CDR3 is CASSEGGGPEAFF. In nucleotides, the CDR3 is TGTGCCAGCAGTGAAGGGGGAGGGCCTGAAGCTTTCTTT.

The chain links TRBV28 to TRBJ1-5; the D is unclear. This CDR3 region has 15 residues. V lost 5 bases and J lost 5, with 16 bases in between. Per germline, CDR1 MDHEN and CDR2 SYDVKM. DNA of the CDR3: TGTGCCAGCAGTCTGACTGGGGAAGTGTATCAGCCCCAGCATTTT. It yields the protein CASSLTGEVYQPQHF.

The chain combines TRBV7-8 with TRBJ2-7; 9 nucleotides line up with TRBD2. The ends lost 6 bases at V and 0 bases at J; junction bases unmatched: 6. CDR1 is SGHVS and CDR2 is FQNEAQ in the germline V gene. The CDR3 extends over 15 amino acids. The CDR3 loop reads CASRRGLANSYEQYF. The DNA of the CDR3 is TGTGCCAGCAGACGTGGACTAGCGAACTCCTACGAGCAGTACTTC.

As DNA, the CDR3 is TGCGCCAGCAGCTTGCTCACTTGGGGAGATACGCAGTATTTT. Its translation is CASSLLTWGDTQYF. This chain joins TRBV5-1 and TRBJ2-3; no definite D call. Germline values: CDR1 SGHRS, CDR2 YFSETQ. This CDR3 comprises 14 residues. V dropped 1 base and J dropped 5 bases, with 11 bases sitting between them.

The chain uses TRBV28 and TRBJ2-7; D gene unclear. The CDR3 totals 13 residues. The V end lost 6 bases, the J end lost 2 bases, and 11 bases lay between the germline ends. Germline V gives CDR1 MDHEN, CDR2 SYDVKM. DNA for the CDR3: TGTGCCAGCAGGCAGGCAGGCACCTACGAGCAGTACTTC. This codes for CASRQAGTYEQYF.

This rearrangement joins TRBV6-5 to TRBJ1-2; TRBD1 might be the D (5 bases). The V gene's germline CDR1 is MNHEY and CDR2 SVGAGI. V dropped 4 bases and J dropped 6 bases, with 9 bases sitting between them. The CDR3 totals 12 residues. The CDR3 region has the DNA TGTGCCAGCAGTTTACGAGGGGATGGCTACACCTTC. This gives the protein CASSLRGDGYTF.

The genes are TRBV28 and TRBJ1-6; maybe TRBD1 (5 bases). Germline V CDR1 and CDR2: MDHEN, SYDVKM. Trimming pared 7 bases from V and 10 bases from J, leaving 23 bases between. There are 16 residues in the CDR3. The DNA for the CDR3 is TGTGCCAGCACCGCTTGGGAGGGGCAGGGCGAATCACCCCTCCACTTT. This gives the protein CASTAWEGQGESPLHF.

This chain uses TRBV6-6 with TRBJ1-5; TRBD1 matches at 7 bases. CDR3 length: 15 residues. Germline lookup yields CDR1 MNHNY and CDR2 SVGAGI (reference sequence). Trimming removed 2 bases from V and 5 bases from J; junction bases left unmatched: 6. CDR3 sequence: CASSYLGQRDQPQHF. The CDR3 nucleotides are TGTGCCAGCAGTTACCTGGGACAGAGGGATCAGCCCCAGCATTTT.

The gene calls are TRBV9 and TRBJ1-2; D perhaps matches TRBD1 (5 bases). Trimming took off 3 bases at V and 3 bases at J, with 12 bases between the two ends. This CDR3 is built from 14 residues. Germline assignment: CDR1 SGDLS and CDR2 YYNGEE. The CDR3 is CASSGDSFHYGYTF. The DNA for the CDR3 is TGTGCCAGCAGCGGAGACAGCTTTCACTATGGCTACACCTTC. The full variable domain, in which reference TRBV9 and TRBJ1-2 provide the parts outside the CDR3, is DSGVTQTPKHLITATGQRVTLRCSPRSGDLSVYWYQQSLDQGLQFLIQYYNGEERAKGNILERFSAQQFPDLHSELNLSSLELGDSALYFCASSGDSFHYGYTFGSGTRLTVV.

The V gene is TRBV11-2, the J gene TRBJ1-6; weak D call: TRBD1 (6 bases). Germline V gives CDR1 SGHAT, CDR2 FQNNGV. The CDR3 is 15 amino acids. The germline V and J ends were trimmed by 3 bases and 10 bases, with 16 bases remaining between them. The DNA for the CDR3 is TGTGCCAGCAGCTTTACAGGGAATCGTAACTCACCCCTCCACTTT. The encoded protein is CASSFTGNRNSPLHF.

The J gene is TRBJ2-5, the V gene TRBV4-1; D not resolved. The J call may be wrong; the DNA end is better matched by TRBJ2-7. CDR1 MGHRA and CDR2 YSYEKL come from the germline V gene. CDR3 length equals 11 residues. CDR3 sequence: CASSQGHEQYF. CDR3 DNA sequence: TGCGCCAGCAGCCAAGGTCACGAGCAGTACTTC.

This chain connects TRBV9 to TRBJ2-2; D ambiguous. CDR3 size: 14 residues. Germline CDR1 is SGDLS and CDR2 is YYNGEE. V shed 0 bases and J shed 6 bases, with 9 bases lying between them. The CDR3 reads CASSVGQVAGELFF. In DNA, the CDR3 is TGTGCCAGCAGCGTAGGGCAGGTCGCCGGGGAGCTGTTTTTT.

This clone has a single count. V and J are TRBV6-1 and TRBJ2-7; weak D call: TRBD2 (5 bases). The germline V and J ends were trimmed by 2 bases and 2 bases, with 16 bases remaining between them. The CDR3 is 16 amino acids. In germline, CDR1 is MNHNS, CDR2 SASEGT. The CDR3 DNA reads TGTGCCAGCAGTGAACACCGGGATAAGCACCCCTACGAGCAGTACTTC. Translating it yields CASSEHRDKHPYEQYF.

This chain joins TRBV7-9 and TRBJ2-4, with unresolved D. V was pared by 1 base and J by 6 bases, with 10 bases between. Germline CDR1 is SEHNR and CDR2 is FQNEAQ (reference sequence). The CDR3 spans 14 residues. DNA for the CDR3: TGTGCCAGCAGCTTAGATCGGGCGGTAAACATTCAGTACTTC. Amino acids: CASSLDRAVNIQYF. Full variable domain (missing parts from reference TRBV7-9 and TRBJ2-4): DTGVSQNPRHKITKRGQNVTFRCDPISEHNRLYWYRQTLGQGPEFLTYFQNEAQLEKSRLLSDRFSAERPKGSFSTLEIQRTEQGDSAMYLCASSLDRAVNIQYFGAGTRLSVL.

V gene TRBV19 combines with J gene TRBJ1-5; D remains ambiguous. The germline V gene has CDR1 LNHDA and CDR2 SQIVND (reference sequence). Trimming stripped 7 bases from V and 1 base from J, with 17 bases between. The CDR3 totals 16 residues. This CDR3 is CASNRWASQSNQPQHF. As DNA, the CDR3 is TGTGCCAGTAACCGGTGGGCTTCTCAGAGCAATCAGCCCCAGCATTTT.

The CDR3 here is CASSPGIQETQYF. The CDR3 DNA follows: TGTGCCAGCAGTCCCGGCATCCAGGAGACCCAGTACTTC. The V call is TRBV4-2, the J call TRBJ2-5; no clear D gene. The germline V and J ends were trimmed by 6 bases and 5 bases, with 13 bases remaining between them. CDR3 length: 13 amino acids. Germline CDR1 is LGHNA and CDR2 is YNFKEQ.

This sequence joins TRBV29-1 and TRBJ2-6; D unclear. Germline lookup yields CDR1 SQVTM and CDR2 ANQGSEA. The CDR3 spans 14 residues. V was shortened by 0 bases and J by 4 bases, with 7 bases between the two germline ends. Here the CDR3 DNA reads TGCAGCGTTGAAGACCCCTCCGGGGCCAACGTCCTGACTTTC. Its protein product is CSVEDPSGANVLTF.

The chain carries TRBV4-2 and TRBJ2-3; D is tentatively TRBD1 or TRBD2 (5 bases each). Germline CDR1 and CDR2: LGHNA and YNFKEQ. V dropped 0 bases and J dropped 4 bases, with 11 bases sitting between them. CDR3 length: 15 residues. This CDR3 reads CASSQDEGFSDTQYF. CDR3 DNA sequence: TGTGCCAGCAGCCAAGACGAGGGGTTCTCAGATACGCAGTATTTT.

The DNA of the CDR3 is TGTGCCAGTAGTATTCCGGGACAGGGGACCTACGAGCAGTACTTC. The encoded protein is CASSIPGQGTYEQYF. The chain couples TRBV19 to TRBJ2-7, with 10 nucleotides matching TRBD1. CDR3 length: 15 amino acids. Trimming removed 3 bases from V and 2 bases from J; junction bases left unmatched: 4. Germline loops: CDR1 LNHDA, CDR2 SQIVND (reference sequence).

About this clone: The junction does not match germline at one end; this may be a read error. The chain joins TRBV30 to TRBJ2-1, with D tentatively TRBD1 or TRBD2 (6 bases each). This CDR3 region has 15 residues. The V gene's germline CDR1 is GTSNPN and CDR2 SVGIG (reference sequence). CDR3 loop: CARRVYIGGRNEQFF. The CDR3 DNA sequence: TGTGCCCGGAGAGTTTACATAGGGGGGAGGAATGAGCAGTTCTTC.

This chain connects TRBV7-2 to TRBJ1-3; a weak D match, TRBD1 (5 bases). Germline lookup yields CDR1 SGHTA and CDR2 FQGNSA. Deletions cut 1 base from V and 4 bases from J, with 11 bases between. The CDR3 is made up of 15 amino acids. The CDR3 region has the DNA TGTGCCAGCAGCTTAGACAGGATGGAGGGAAACACCATATATTTT. Protein: CASSLDRMEGNTIYF. The full variable domain, completed using reference TRBV7-2 and TRBJ1-3, is GAGVSQSPSNKVTEKGKDVELRCDPISGHTALYWYRQSLGQGLEFLIYFQGNSAPDKSGLPSDRFSAERTGGSVSTLTIQRTQQEDSAVYLCASSLDRMEGNTIYFGEGSWLTVV.

The rearrangement links TRBV29-1 to TRBJ2-1; a possible D gene is TRBD2 (6 bases). The length of the CDR3 is 15 residues. Trimming removed 0 bases at V and 1 base at J, with 10 bases between. Per the germline V gene, CDR1 is SQVTM and CDR2 is ANQGSEA. The CDR3 protein is CSVEDRLDSYNEQFF. The CDR3 DNA reads TGCAGCGTTGAAGATCGACTAGATTCCTACAATGAGCAGTTCTTC.

The chain carries TRBV2 and TRBJ2-7; a weak D match, TRBD2 (6 bases). This CDR3 spans 13 amino acids. V was cut by 3 bases and J by 2 bases, with 8 bases left in between. Germline V CDR1 and CDR2: SNHLY, FYNNEI. The CDR3 region has the DNA TGTGCCAGCAGTGATAGGAGGGCCTACGAGCAGTACTTC. Translated, it gives CASSDRRAYEQYF.

The chain is built from TRBV19 and TRBJ1-5; weak D call: TRBD1 (5 bases). The CDR3 sequence is 16 residues long. The V gene lost 7 bases and the J gene lost 0 bases, with 16 bases spanning the gap. Germline V gene data show CDR1 as LNHDA and CDR2 as SQIVND (reference sequence). This CDR3 is CASIRGGAVSNQPQHF. CDR3 sequence (DNA): TGTGCCAGTATACGGGGCGGAGCAGTTAGCAATCAGCCCCAGCATTTT.

Of note for this clone: A much larger clone lies one base from this, so it may be a read error. The identical CDR3 is also encoded by other nucleotide sequences in the sample. This rearrangement joins TRBV19 to TRBJ1-5, with D possibly matching TRBD1 (5 bases). V was shortened by 8 bases and J by 0 bases, with 8 bases between the two germline ends. Germline-derived CDR1 and CDR2 are LNHDA and SQIVND (reference sequence). The CDR3 covers 13 residues. The CDR3 DNA follows: TGTGCCAGTGACAGCTATAGCAATCAGCCCCAGCATTTT. It specifies CASDSYSNQPQHF.

The rearrangement joins TRBV2 to TRBJ2-1; D gene unclear. CDR1 SNHLY and CDR2 FYNNEI come from the germline V gene. V lost 5 bases and J 0 bases, leaving 14 bases between the germline ends. The CDR3 loop spans 16 amino acids. Here the CDR3 DNA reads TGTGCCAGCAGTCCTTTGACTGTGAGCTCCTACAATGAGCAGTTCTTC. The encoded protein is CASSPLTVSSYNEQFF.

The chain couples TRBV5-4 to TRBJ1-1, with 7 bases that match TRBD1. The CDR3 totals 15 residues. Trimming removed 3 bases from V and 1 base from J; junction bases left unmatched: 6. Germline V gene sequence: CDR1 SGHNT, CDR2 YYREEE (reference sequence). This CDR3 is CASSWDSGPNTEAFF. Written as DNA, the CDR3 is TGTGCCAGCAGCTGGGACAGCGGCCCGAACACTGAAGCTTTCTTT.